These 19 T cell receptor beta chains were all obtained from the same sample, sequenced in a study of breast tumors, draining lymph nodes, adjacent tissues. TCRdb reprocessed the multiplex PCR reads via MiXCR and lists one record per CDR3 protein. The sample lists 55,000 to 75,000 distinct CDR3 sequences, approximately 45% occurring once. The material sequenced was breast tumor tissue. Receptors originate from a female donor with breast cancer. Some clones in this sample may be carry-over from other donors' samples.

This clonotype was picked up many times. CDR3 amino acids: CASSVKLAGSTDTQYF. As DNA, the CDR3 is TGTGCCAGCAGCGTTAAACTAGCGGGAAGCACAGATACGCAGTATTTT. J is TRBJ2-3 and V is TRBV5-8; 10 nucleotides line up with TRBD2. The CDR3 is 16 amino acids. The J segment lost 0 bases and the V segment lost 4 bases, leaving 5 bases of the junction unmatched. The germline V gene has CDR1 SGHTS and CDR2 YDEGEE.

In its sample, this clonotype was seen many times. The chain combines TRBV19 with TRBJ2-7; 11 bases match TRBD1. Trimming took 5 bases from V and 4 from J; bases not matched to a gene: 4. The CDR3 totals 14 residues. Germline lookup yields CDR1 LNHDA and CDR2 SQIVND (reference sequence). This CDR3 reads CASSSRDRGYEQYF. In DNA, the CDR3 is TGTGCCAGTAGTTCCCGGGACAGGGGGTACGAGCAGTACTTC.

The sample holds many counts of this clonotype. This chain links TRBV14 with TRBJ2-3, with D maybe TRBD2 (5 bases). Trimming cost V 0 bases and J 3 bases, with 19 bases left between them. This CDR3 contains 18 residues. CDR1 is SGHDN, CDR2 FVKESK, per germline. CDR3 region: CASSQDRSSGMGTDTQYF. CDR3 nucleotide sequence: TGTGCCAGCAGCCAAGATCGGTCGAGCGGAATGGGGACAGATACGCAGTATTTT.

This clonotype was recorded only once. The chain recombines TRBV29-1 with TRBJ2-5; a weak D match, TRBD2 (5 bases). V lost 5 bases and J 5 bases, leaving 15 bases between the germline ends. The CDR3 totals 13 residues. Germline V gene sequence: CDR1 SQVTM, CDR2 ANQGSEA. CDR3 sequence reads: CSVRGRQEETQYF. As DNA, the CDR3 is TGCAGCGTTCGCGGGCGGCAGGAGGAGACCCAGTACTTC.

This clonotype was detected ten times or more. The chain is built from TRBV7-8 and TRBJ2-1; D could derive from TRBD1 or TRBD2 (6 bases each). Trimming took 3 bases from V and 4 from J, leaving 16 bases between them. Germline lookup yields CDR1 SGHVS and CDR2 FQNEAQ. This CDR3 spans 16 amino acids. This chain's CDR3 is CASSFVGGRGYNEQFF. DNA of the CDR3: TGTGCCAGCAGCTTTGTAGGGGGGAGAGGATACAATGAGCAGTTCTTC.

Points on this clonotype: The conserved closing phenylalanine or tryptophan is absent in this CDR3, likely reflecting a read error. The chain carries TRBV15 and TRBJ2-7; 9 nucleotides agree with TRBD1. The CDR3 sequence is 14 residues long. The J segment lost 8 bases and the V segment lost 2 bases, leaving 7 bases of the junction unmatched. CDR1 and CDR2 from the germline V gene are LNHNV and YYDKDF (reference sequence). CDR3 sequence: CATSRYGQGYKQYL. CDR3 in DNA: TGTGCCACCAGCAGATATGGACAGGGGTACAAGCAGTACCTC.

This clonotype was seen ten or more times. Here the CDR3 reads CSATVRYQETQYF. The CDR3 DNA follows: TGCAGTGCTACCGTCAGGTACCAAGAGACCCAGTACTTC. This chain connects TRBV20-1 to TRBJ2-5; D is ambiguous. With 4 bases removed from V and 0 bases from J, the gap between germline ends came to 9 bases. This CDR3 has 13 amino acids. Germline CDR1 reads DFQATT; CDR2 reads SNEGSKA (reference sequence).

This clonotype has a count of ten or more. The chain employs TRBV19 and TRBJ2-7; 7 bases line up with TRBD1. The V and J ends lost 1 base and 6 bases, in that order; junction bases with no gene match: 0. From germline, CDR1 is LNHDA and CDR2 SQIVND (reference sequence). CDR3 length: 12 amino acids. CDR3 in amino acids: CASSIGTGEQYF. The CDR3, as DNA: TGTGCCAGTAGTATAGGGACAGGCGAGCAGTACTTC.

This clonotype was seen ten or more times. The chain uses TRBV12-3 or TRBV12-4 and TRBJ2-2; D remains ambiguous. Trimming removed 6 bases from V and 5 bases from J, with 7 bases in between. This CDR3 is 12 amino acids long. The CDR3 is CASSLRTGELFF. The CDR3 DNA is TGTGCCAGCAGCTTGCGTACCGGGGAGCTGTTTTTT.

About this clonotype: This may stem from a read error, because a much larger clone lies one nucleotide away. In DNA, the CDR3 is TGTGCCAGCTGGGAAACCGGGACAGTGAGCTTTGGGGCCAACGTCCTGACTTTC. Translated: CASWETGTVSFGANVLTF. The chain recombines TRBV6-1 with TRBJ2-6; 7 bases agree with TRBD1. This CDR3 contains 18 residues. Per germline, CDR1 MNHNS and CDR2 SASEGT. Germline trimming cut 8 bases from V and 3 bases from J; bases unmatched to any gene: 16.

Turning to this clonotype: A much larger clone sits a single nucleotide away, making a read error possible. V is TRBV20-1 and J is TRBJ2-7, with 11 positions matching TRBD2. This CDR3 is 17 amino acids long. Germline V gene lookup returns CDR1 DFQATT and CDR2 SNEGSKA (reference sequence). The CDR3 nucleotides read TGCAGTGCTAGAGTCCCGGGACTAGCGGCAGAATCCTACGAGCAGTGCTTC. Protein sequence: CSARVPGLAAESYEQCF.

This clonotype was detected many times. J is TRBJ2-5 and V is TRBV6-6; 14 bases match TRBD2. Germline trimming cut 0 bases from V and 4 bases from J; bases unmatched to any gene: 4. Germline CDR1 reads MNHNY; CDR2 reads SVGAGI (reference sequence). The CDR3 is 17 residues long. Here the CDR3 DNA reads TGTGCCAGCAGTTACTCTCGACTAGCGGGGGGGGGAGAGACCCAGTACTTC. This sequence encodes CASSYSRLAGGGETQYF.

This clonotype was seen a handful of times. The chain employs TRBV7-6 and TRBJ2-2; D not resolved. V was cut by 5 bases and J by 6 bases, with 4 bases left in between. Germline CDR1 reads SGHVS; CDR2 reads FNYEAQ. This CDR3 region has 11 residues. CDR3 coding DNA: TGTGCCAGCAGCCCCCCCGGGGAGCTGTTTTTT. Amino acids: CASSPPGELFF. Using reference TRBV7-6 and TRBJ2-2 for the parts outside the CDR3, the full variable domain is GAGVSQSPRYKVTKRGQDVALRCDPISGHVSLYWYRQALGQGPEFLTYFNYEAQQDKSGLPNDRFSAERPEGSISTLTIQRTEQRDSAMYRCASSPPGELFFGEGSRLTVL.

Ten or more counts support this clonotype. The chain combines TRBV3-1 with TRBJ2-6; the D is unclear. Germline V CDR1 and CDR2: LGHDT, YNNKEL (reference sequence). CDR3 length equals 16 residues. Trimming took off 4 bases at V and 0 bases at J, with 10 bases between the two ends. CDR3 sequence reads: CASSPRRSSGANVLTF. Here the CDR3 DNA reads TGTGCCAGCAGCCCCAGACGGAGCTCTGGGGCCAACGTCCTGACTTTC. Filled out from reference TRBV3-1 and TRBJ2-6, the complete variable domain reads DTAVSQTPKYLVTQMGNDKSIKCEQNLGHDTMYWYKQDSKKFLKIMFSYNNKELIINETVPNRFSPKSPDKAHLNLHINSLELGDSAVYFCASSPRRSSGANVLTFGAGSRLTVL.

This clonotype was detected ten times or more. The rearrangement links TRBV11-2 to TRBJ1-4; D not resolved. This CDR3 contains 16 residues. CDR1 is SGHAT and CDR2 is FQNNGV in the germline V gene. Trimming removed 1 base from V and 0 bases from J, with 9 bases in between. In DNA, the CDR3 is TGTGCCAGCAGCTTAGCCATTGGTGCAACTAATGAAAAACTGTTTTTT. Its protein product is CASSLAIGATNEKLFF.

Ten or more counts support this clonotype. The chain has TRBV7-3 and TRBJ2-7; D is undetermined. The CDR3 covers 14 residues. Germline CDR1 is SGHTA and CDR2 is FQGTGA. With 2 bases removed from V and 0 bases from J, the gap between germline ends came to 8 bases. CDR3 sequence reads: CASSLGPTSYEQYF. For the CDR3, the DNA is TGTGCCAGCAGCTTAGGGCCTACCTCCTACGAGCAGTACTTC. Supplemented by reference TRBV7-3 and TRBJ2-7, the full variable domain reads GAGVSQTPSNKVTEKGKYVELRCDPISGHTALYWYRQSLGQGPEFLIYFQGTGAADDSGLPNDRFFAVRPEGSVSTLKIQRTERGDSAVYLCASSLGPTSYEQYFGPGTRLTVT.

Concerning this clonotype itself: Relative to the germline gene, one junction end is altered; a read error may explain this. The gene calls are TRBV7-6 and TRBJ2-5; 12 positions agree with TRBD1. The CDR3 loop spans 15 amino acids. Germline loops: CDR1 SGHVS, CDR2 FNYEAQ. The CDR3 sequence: CVSSYIGTGGETQYF. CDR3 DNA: TGTGTCAGCAGTTACATTGGGACAGGGGGCGAGACCCAGTACTTC.

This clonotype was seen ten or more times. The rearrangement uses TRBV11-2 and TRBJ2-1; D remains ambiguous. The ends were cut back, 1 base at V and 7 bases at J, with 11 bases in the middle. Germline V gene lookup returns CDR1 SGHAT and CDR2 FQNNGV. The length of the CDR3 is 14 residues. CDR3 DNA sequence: TGTGCCAGCAGCTTAGTATCGCGCAGGAATGAGCAGTTCTTC. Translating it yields CASSLVSRRNEQFF. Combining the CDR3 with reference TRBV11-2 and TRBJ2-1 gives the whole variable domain EAGVAQSPRYKIIEKRQSVAFWCNPISGHATLYWYQQILGQGPKLLIQFQNNGVVDDSQLPKDRFSAERLKGVDSTLKIQPAKLEDSAVYLCASSLVSRRNEQFFGPGTRLTVL.

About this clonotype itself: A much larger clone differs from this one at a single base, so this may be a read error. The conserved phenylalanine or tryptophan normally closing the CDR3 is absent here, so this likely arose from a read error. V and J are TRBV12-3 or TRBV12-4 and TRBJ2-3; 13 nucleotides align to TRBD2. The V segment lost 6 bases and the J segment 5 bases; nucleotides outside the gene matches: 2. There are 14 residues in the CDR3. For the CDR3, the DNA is TGTGCCAGCAGGGGACTAGCGGGGCGAGATACGCAGTATTCT. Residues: CASRGLAGRDTQYS.